The 14 T cell receptor beta chains below come from one sample, sequenced in a study of tumor-infiltrating lymphocytes in primary liver carcinoma. A constant-region primer primed TCR beta cDNA synthesis from roughly 510 ng of total RNA. Generation of the TCR beta libraries relied on three nested multiplex PCR rounds using slightly modified ARM-PCR. TRBV1-TRBV30 forward and Cbeta reverse primers drove the first two roughly 10-cycle rounds. MiXCR, applied by TCRdb to the multiplex PCR reads, yields one record per CDR3 protein. Counted here are about 310,000 distinct CDR3 sequences, around three fifths occurring once; the ten biggest clones make up approximately 15%. Blood RNA originated from unsorted whole blood, with germline DNA additionally extracted. Sequenced input: peripheral blood. The source is a woman in her thirties with primary liver carcinoma and hepatitis B virus infection.

The chain uses TRBV5-1 and TRBJ1-1; D is possibly TRBD1 (6 bases). Trimming shortened V by 4 bases and J by 7 bases, and 17 bases separated the two germline ends. This CDR3 contains 14 residues. Germline CDR1 reads SGHRS; CDR2 reads YFSETQ. As DNA, the CDR3 is TGCGCCAGCAGCCTTACAGGGTACTTCCATGAAGCTTTCTTT. Translating gives CASSLTGYFHEAFF.

The chain is built from TRBV7-8 and TRBJ2-1, with D hard to call. CDR1 and CDR2 from the germline V gene are SGHVS and FQNEAQ. Trimming left V 7 bases short and J 2 bases short, with 18 bases between. The CDR3 spans 16 residues. CDR3: CASNPVGGTTYNEQFF. CDR3 nucleotide sequence: TGTGCCAGCAACCCCGTGGGCGGTACCACCTACAATGAGCAGTTCTTC.

The genes are TRBV28 and TRBJ2-7; 11 bases map to TRBD1. The length of the CDR3 is 14 residues. Per the germline V gene, CDR1 is MDHEN and CDR2 is SYDVKM. Trimming cost V 5 bases and J 9 bases; bases outside gene matches: 9. The CDR3 protein is CASSRGQGAIGQYF. The CDR3 nucleotides are TGTGCCAGCAGTCGTGGACAGGGGGCCATCGGGCAGTACTTC.

In its sample, this clonotype was seen once. It may be a read error: a sequence one base away is much more abundant. The rearrangement links TRBV6-5 to TRBJ2-5, with unresolved D. Germline V CDR1 and CDR2: MNHEY, SVGAGI. The CDR3 runs to 15 residues. Trimming pared 6 bases from V and 1 base from J, leaving 15 bases between. DNA for the CDR3: TGTGCCAGCAGCCGCTCCCAGTGGTTCCAAGAGACCCAGTACTTC. The encoded protein is CASSRSQWFQETQYF.

The chain employs TRBV6-6 and TRBJ2-3; D is possibly TRBD2 (5 bases). Trimming cost V 8 bases and J 4 bases, with 16 bases left between them. The CDR3 extends over 14 amino acids. Germline V gene lookup returns CDR1 MNHNY and CDR2 SVGAGI (reference sequence). The CDR3 protein is CASGPVATADTQYF. CDR3 in DNA: TGTGCCAGCGGCCCGGTAGCGACGGCAGATACGCAGTATTTT.

This clonotype was found once. The J gene is TRBJ2-7, the V gene TRBV6-1; D is uncertain. Germline V lookup: CDR1 MNHNS, CDR2 SASEGT. This CDR3 has 11 residues. V dropped 3 bases and J dropped 6 bases, with 6 bases sitting between them. CDR3 coding DNA: TGTGCCAGCAGTGATCTTTGCGAGCAGTACTTC. It codes for CASSDLCEQYF.

Note on this clonotype: A much larger clone differs from this one at a single base, so this may be a read error. The rearrangement joins TRBV6-6 to TRBJ2-5; D may correspond to TRBD1 or TRBD2 (5 bases each). Germline CDR1 reads MNHNY; CDR2 reads SVGAGI (reference sequence). Deletions cut 7 bases from V and 7 bases from J, with 16 bases between. This CDR3 region has 13 residues. The CDR3 reads CASNSSERGTQYF. The CDR3 DNA sequence: TGTGCCAGCAATTCGTCCGAGAGGGGGACCCAGTACTTC.

J is TRBJ2-3 and V is TRBV2; the D gene is possibly TRBD2 (6 bases). Germline V lookup: CDR1 SNHLY, CDR2 FYNNEI. The CDR3 is 15 amino acids. Trimming stripped 0 bases from V and 6 bases from J, with 13 bases between. CDR3 sequence reads: CASSEASGITDTQYF. CDR3 nucleotide sequence: TGTGCCAGCAGTGAAGCTAGCGGCATCACTGATACGCAGTATTTT.

In this sample, this clonotype turned up a few times. The CDR3 sequence is CASSLGLAATAKNIQYF. CDR3 DNA sequence: TGTGCCAGCAGCTTAGGCCTAGCGGCAACAGCCAAAAACATTCAGTACTTC. The J gene is TRBJ2-4, the V gene TRBV7-9, with TRBD2 matching 7 bases. The V gene's germline CDR1 is SEHNR and CDR2 FQNEAQ (reference sequence). The CDR3 sequence is 17 residues long. The V segment lost 1 base and the J segment 0 bases; nucleotides outside the gene matches: 6. The full variable domain, in which reference TRBV7-9 and TRBJ2-4 provide the parts outside the CDR3, is DTGVSQNPRHKITKRGQNVTFRCDPISEHNRLYWYRQTLGQGPEFLTYFQNEAQLEKSRLLSDRFSAERPKGSFSTLEIQRTEQGDSAMYLCASSLGLAATAKNIQYFGAGTRLSVL.

The chain recombines TRBV28 with TRBJ2-7; possible D gene TRBD2, 5 bases. CDR3 length equals 15 residues. The V gene lost 1 base and the J gene lost 3 bases, with 13 bases spanning the gap. From germline, CDR1 is MDHEN and CDR2 SYDVKM. The CDR3 DNA reads TGTGCCAGCAGTTTATCCTTCGAACGGGACTACGAGCAGTACTTC. Its protein is CASSLSFERDYEQYF.

About this clonotype itself: The CDR3 ends on some other residue instead of the conserved phenylalanine or tryptophan, so this is likely a read error. Because the CDR3's place on the DNA is in doubt, the DNA is left out and the CDR3 is given as listed by TCRdb. The J gene is TRBJ2-1, the V gene TRBV11-2; TRBD2 was called by the table and not checked on the DNA. Looked up from germline, CDR1 is SGHAT and CDR2 is FQNNGV. The CDR3 totals 14 residues, both ends included. The CDR3: CASCLSSRGRAEFL.

The table lists this clonotype with a few counts. Being one base from a much bigger clone, this may be a read error. V usage is TRBV29-1 and J usage is TRBJ2-7; D might be TRBD1 (6 bases). In germline, CDR1 is SQVTM, CDR2 ANQGSEA. The CDR3 length is 12 residues. CDR3: CGVGQFVFEQYF. The CDR3 DNA sequence: TGCGGCGTTGGACAGTTCGTTTTCGAGCAGTACTTC.

This clonotype was picked up many times. J is TRBJ2-1 and V is TRBV6-5, with TRBD2 as a possible D gene (6 bases). CDR1 is MNHEY and CDR2 is SVGAGI in the germline V gene. Deletions cut 6 bases from V and 3 bases from J, with 12 bases between. The CDR3 is 14 residues long. The CDR3 region is CASRLETSYNEQFF. In DNA, the CDR3 is TGTGCCAGCAGACTTGAGACTAGCTACAATGAGCAGTTCTTC.

The V call is TRBV7-8, the J call TRBJ1-5, with D perhaps TRBD1 (5 bases). Trimming shortened V by 6 bases and J by 3 bases, and 15 bases separated the two germline ends. The CDR3 is 15 amino acids. The germline CDR1 and CDR2 sequences are SGHVS and FQNEAQ. The CDR3 DNA reads as TGTGCCAGCAGAATAGGTGGGGACCTCAATCAGCCCCAGCATTTT. It yields the protein CASRIGGDLNQPQHF.